Following are 28 T cell receptor beta chains from one sample sequenced in a study of blood T cell repertoires in COVID-19. TCRdb's copy holds only in-frame clones and misses some; the assay was immunoSEQ multiplex PCR. Among about 90,000 clones listed, roughly 78% were seen once. Input material: peripheral blood. These receptors came from a woman in her sixties or seventies with acute or convalescent COVID-19.

This chain links TRBV6-5 with TRBJ1-2, with TRBD1 identical over 8 bases. This CDR3 is built from 12 residues. From germline, CDR1 is MNHEY and CDR2 SVGAGI. The V segment lost 4 bases and the J segment 7 bases; nucleotides outside the gene matches: 2. CDR3 coding DNA: TGTGCCAGCAGTTCAGGGACAGGTGGCTACACCTTC. It is translated as CASSSGTGGYTF.

J is TRBJ2-7 and V is TRBV15; 7 nucleotides agree with TRBD1. The CDR3 extends over 10 amino acids. Per germline, CDR1 LNHNV and CDR2 YYDKDF (reference sequence). CDR3 protein: CATSRGDRVV. CDR3 DNA sequence: TGTGCCACCAGCAGAGGAGACAGGGTGGTC.

The chain recombines TRBV25-1 with TRBJ1-2; D possibly corresponds to TRBD1 (6 bases). Germline V gives CDR1 MGHDK, CDR2 SYGVNS. The CDR3 length is 14 residues. The V and J ends lost 6 bases and 6 bases respectively, with 17 bases between them. CDR3 DNA: TGTGCCAGCAGGGGATTCGGACAGTACGATGGCTACACCTTC. Its protein product is CASRGFGQYDGYTF.

The rearrangement uses TRBV5-1 and TRBJ1-4; 7 bases are a match to TRBD1. V lost 4 bases, J lost 0 bases, and 6 bases stayed unmatched. The CDR3 length is 16 residues. Germline assignment: CDR1 SGHRS and CDR2 YFSETQ. CDR3 coding DNA: TGCGCCAGCAGCACGGGACAGATCGCAACTAATGAAAAACTGTTTTTT. Translating gives CASSTGQIATNEKLFF. Combining the CDR3 with reference TRBV5-1 and TRBJ1-4 gives the whole variable domain KAGVTQTPRYLIKTRGQQVTLSCSPISGHRSVSWYQQTPGQGLQFLFEYFSETQRNKGNFPGRFSGRQFSNSRSEMNVSTLELGDSALYLCASSTGQIATNEKLFFGSGTQLSVL.

V usage is TRBV27 and J usage is TRBJ2-1; 8 bases are a match to TRBD1. Trimming removed 1 base from V and 7 bases from J; junction bases left unmatched: 6. Per the germline V gene, CDR1 is MNHEY and CDR2 is SMNVEV (reference sequence). CDR3 length equals 15 residues. The CDR3 DNA reads TGTGCCAGCAGTTTATATCCCGGGACAGGTAATGAGCAGTTCTTC. Translation: CASSLYPGTGNEQFF.

The rearrangement uses TRBV19 and TRBJ1-1; possible D gene TRBD1, 5 bases. CDR1 LNHDA and CDR2 SQIVND come from the germline V gene (reference sequence). V shed 3 bases and J shed 0 bases, with 11 bases lying between them. The CDR3 extends over 15 amino acids. CDR3 region: CASSISGGVNTEAFF. CDR3 DNA sequence: TGTGCCAGTAGTATCTCGGGAGGGGTGAACACTGAAGCTTTCTTT.

The chain has TRBV28 and TRBJ1-4, with no clear D. V lost 6 bases and J lost 0, with 14 bases in between. This CDR3 region has 16 residues. Germline CDR1 reads MDHEN; CDR2 reads SYDVKM. The CDR3, as DNA: TGTGCCAGCAGCTCCCCAGTACCTGCAACTAATGAAAAACTGTTTTTT. This codes for CASSSPVPATNEKLFF.

The rearrangement uses TRBV9 and TRBJ1-2; TRBD1 matches at 7 bases. This CDR3 spans 15 amino acids. J lost 2 bases, V lost 4 bases, and 8 bases had no gene match. The V gene's germline CDR1 is SGDLS and CDR2 YYNGEE. This CDR3 is CASSPFDRVNYGYTF. The CDR3 coding sequence is TGTGCCAGCAGCCCATTCGACAGGGTCAACTATGGCTACACCTTC.

This clone was seen a few times. This sample includes further DNA sequences coding for the same CDR3. The V gene is TRBV19, the J gene TRBJ1-2; no clear D. V lost 3 bases and J 4 bases, leaving 6 bases between the germline ends. Germline assignment: CDR1 LNHDA and CDR2 SQIVND (reference sequence). CDR3 length equals 12 residues. The CDR3 nucleotides read TGTGCCAGTAGTATTAGTGTCTATGGCTACACCTTC. Protein: CASSISVYGYTF. Supplemented by reference TRBV19 and TRBJ1-2, the full variable domain reads DGGITQSPKYLFRKEGQNVTLSCEQNLNHDAMYWYRQDPGQGLRLIYYSQIVNDFQKGDIAEGYSVSREKKESFPLTVTSAQKNPTAFYLCASSISVYGYTFGSGTRLTVV.

The chain is built from TRBV30 and TRBJ2-7; 7 nucleotides line up with TRBD2. CDR1 is GTSNPN and CDR2 is SVGIG in the germline V gene (reference sequence). The CDR3 runs 18 residues. After removal of 0 bases from V and 2 bases from J, the junction contained 16 bases not matched to a gene. CDR3 residues: CAWSVGPLSSGPAYEQYF. In nucleotides, the CDR3 is TGTGCCTGGAGTGTGGGGCCCCTTTCTAGCGGTCCAGCCTACGAGCAGTACTTC.

This chain joins TRBV29-1 and TRBJ1-1; 8 nucleotides line up with TRBD1. CDR1 and CDR2 from the germline V gene are SQVTM and ANQGSEA. The CDR3 has 13 amino acids. V trimming: 6 bases; J trimming: 2 bases; junction bases outside the gene matches: 5. This chain's CDR3 is CSVETGENTEAFF. In DNA, the CDR3 is TGCAGCGTCGAGACAGGGGAAAACACTGAAGCTTTCTTT.

V and J are TRBV4-2 and TRBJ2-1, with a possible D match to TRBD2 (5 bases). V lost 1 base and J 2 bases, leaving 9 bases between the germline ends. The CDR3 totals 15 residues. Germline CDR1 reads LGHNA; CDR2 reads YNFKEQ. This CDR3 reads CASSQVSSPYNEQFF. CDR3 DNA sequence: TGTGCCAGCAGCCAAGTTTCTAGCCCCTACAATGAGCAGTTCTTC.

This chain joins TRBV28 and TRBJ1-1; D remains ambiguous. The CDR3 spans 13 residues. V lost 3 bases and J 4 bases, leaving 9 bases between the germline ends. In germline, CDR1 is MDHEN, CDR2 SYDVKM. CDR3 region: CASSFRVGTEAFF. The CDR3 coding sequence is TGTGCCAGCAGTTTTCGGGTGGGCACTGAAGCTTTCTTT.

This chain uses TRBV30 with TRBJ1-6; 9 bases line up with TRBD1. Germline values: CDR1 GTSNPN, CDR2 SVGIG (reference sequence). CDR3 size: 16 residues. The ends lost 0 bases at V and 9 bases at J; junction bases unmatched: 9. The CDR3 loop reads CAWSVQTGQGGSPLHF. The CDR3 coding sequence is TGTGCCTGGAGTGTACAAACGGGACAGGGCGGTTCACCCCTCCACTTT.

The CDR3 bases are TGTGCCATCAGTGAGGGACTAGTCATTGAGCAGTTCTTC. Translation: CAISEGLVIEQFF. This chain uses TRBV10-3 with TRBJ2-1; 7 bases line up with TRBD2. V shed 2 bases, J shed 9 bases, and the junction held 4 bases outside the gene matches. The CDR3 loop spans 13 amino acids. CDR1 is ENHRY, CDR2 SYGVKD, per germline.

The V gene is TRBV28, the J gene TRBJ2-1; TRBD2 is a possible D gene (6 bases). V was trimmed by 5 bases and J by 3 bases, leaving 11 bases between them. This CDR3 spans 14 amino acids. Germline CDR1 is MDHEN and CDR2 is SYDVKM. CDR3 residues: CASSRGGDYNEQFF. The DNA of the CDR3 is TGTGCCAGCAGTCGGGGCGGGGACTACAATGAGCAGTTCTTC.

The V and J genes are TRBV27 and TRBJ2-7, with 11 bases lining up with TRBD1. Germline values: CDR1 MNHEY, CDR2 SMNVEV (reference sequence). Germline trimming cut 5 bases from V and 2 bases from J; bases unmatched to any gene: 11. The CDR3 is 17 residues long. The CDR3 coding sequence is TGTGCCAGCAGTCATTCGGCTCCGGGACAGGGGGCCTACGAGCAGTACTTC. Translation gives CASSHSAPGQGAYEQYF.

The chain joins TRBV25-1 to TRBJ2-7, with D perhaps matching TRBD1 (6 bases). The CDR3 has 16 residues. Trimming removed 6 bases at V and 2 bases at J, with 20 bases between. Per the germline V gene, CDR1 is MGHDK and CDR2 is SYGVNS. The CDR3 region has the DNA TGTGCCAGCAGGCCCCCCGCGACAGGTGGCACCTACGAGCAGTACTTC. This codes for CASRPPATGGTYEQYF.

CDR3 sequence reads: CASSLVDRGQETQYF. The CDR3, as DNA: TGTGCCAGCAGCTTAGTCGACAGGGGCCAAGAGACCCAGTACTTC. The chain recombines TRBV7-9 with TRBJ2-5, with 8 bases fitting TRBD1. The CDR3 is made up of 15 amino acids. J was trimmed by 1 base and V by 1 base; bases with no gene match: 2. Germline assignment: CDR1 SEHNR and CDR2 FQNEAQ (reference sequence). Full variable domain (missing parts from reference TRBV7-9 and TRBJ2-5): DTGVSQNPRHKITKRGQNVTFRCDPISEHNRLYWYRQTLGQGPEFLTYFQNEAQLEKSRLLSDRFSAERPKGSFSTLEIQRTEQGDSAMYLCASSLVDRGQETQYFGPGTRLLVL.

The rearrangement uses TRBV7-2 and TRBJ1-1; the D is unclear. The V gene lost 5 bases and the J gene lost 1 base, with 14 bases spanning the gap. The CDR3 spans 15 residues. Per the germline V gene, CDR1 is SGHTA and CDR2 is FQGNSA. The DNA for the CDR3 is TGTGCCAGCAGCCCTTGGCCCACCACGAACACTGAAGCTTTCTTT. This codes for CASSPWPTTNTEAFF.

V is TRBV4-1 and J is TRBJ1-6; D not certain. The CDR3 is 14 residues long. Looked up from germline, CDR1 is MGHRA and CDR2 is YSYEKL. The V gene lost 0 bases and the J gene lost 10 bases, with 10 bases spanning the gap. CDR3 in amino acids: CASSQEEFRSPLHF. In DNA, the CDR3 is TGCGCCAGCAGCCAAGAGGAGTTTCGGTCACCCCTCCACTTT.

V and J are TRBV2 and TRBJ2-2; D perhaps matches TRBD1 (5 bases). V was shortened by 4 bases and J by 1 base, with 10 bases between the two germline ends. The germline V gene has CDR1 SNHLY and CDR2 FYNNEI. The CDR3 consists of 15 residues. The CDR3 DNA reads TGTGCCAGCAGTGTTTCAAGGGGGAACACCGGGGAGCTGTTTTTT. Translating it yields CASSVSRGNTGELFF.

This clone came up once. J is TRBJ2-7 and V is TRBV3-1 (or the pseudogene TRBV3-2), with 8 bases aligning to TRBD2. V gave up 4 bases and J gave up 4 bases; unmatched junction bases: 6. CDR1 LGHDT and CDR2 YNNKEL come from the germline V gene (reference sequence). This CDR3 region has 14 residues. The CDR3 region is CASSPQAGVYEQYF. The CDR3 DNA follows: TGTGCCAGCAGCCCACAAGCGGGAGTGTACGAGCAGTACTTC.

This chain uses TRBV19 with TRBJ1-4; no clear D gene. This CDR3 spans 14 amino acids. The ends were cut back, 2 bases at V and 5 bases at J, with 9 bases in the middle. Germline V gene data show CDR1 as LNHDA and CDR2 as SQIVND (reference sequence). CDR3 DNA: TGTGCCAGTAGTATATTTGTGCAGAATGAAAAACTGTTTTTT. It translates to CASSIFVQNEKLFF. Full variable domain (outside the CDR3, taken from reference TRBV19 and TRBJ1-4): DGGITQSPKYLFRKEGQNVTLSCEQNLNHDAMYWYRQDPGQGLRLIYYSQIVNDFQKGDIAEGYSVSREKKESFPLTVTSAQKNPTAFYLCASSIFVQNEKLFFGSGTQLSVL.

The CDR3 nucleotides are TGCGCCAGCAGCCAGCTAGCGAGGGGTGGGGCCTACGAGCAGTACTTC. Its translation: CASSQLARGGAYEQYF. The rearrangement uses TRBV4-3 and TRBJ2-7; D is perhaps TRBD2 (6 bases). The V gene lost 3 bases and the J gene lost 2 bases, with 17 bases spanning the gap. This CDR3 contains 16 residues. Per the germline V gene, CDR1 is LGHNA and CDR2 is YSLEER.

The chain is built from TRBV5-8 and TRBJ1-6; D unclear. Germline CDR1 is SGHTS and CDR2 is YDEGEE. The CDR3 runs 16 residues. V dropped 0 bases and J dropped 7 bases, with 14 bases sitting between them. The CDR3 is CASSLVQAPWNSPLHF. The CDR3, as DNA: TGTGCCAGCAGCTTGGTTCAGGCTCCATGGAATTCACCCCTCCACTTT.

The rearrangement links TRBV3-1 (or the pseudogene TRBV3-2) to TRBJ2-7; TRBD2 agrees at 14 bases. Germline V gene lookup returns CDR1 LGHDT and CDR2 YNNKEL (reference sequence). With 7 bases clipped from V and 5 bases from J, the junction kept 7 bases outside the gene matches. The CDR3 contains 15 residues. This chain's CDR3 is CASKLGLAGADEQYF. DNA of the CDR3: TGTGCCAGCAAACTGGGACTAGCGGGAGCGGACGAGCAGTACTTC.

The chain combines TRBV5-1 with TRBJ2-7; 8 bases are a match to TRBD2. V trimming: 3 bases; J trimming: 4 bases; junction bases outside the gene matches: 6. Germline V gives CDR1 SGHRS, CDR2 YFSETQ. CDR3 length: 14 residues. The CDR3 reads CASSSDGGEYEQYF. DNA of the CDR3: TGCGCCAGCAGCTCGGACGGGGGGGAGTACGAGCAGTACTTC.